These 27 T cell receptor beta chains were sequenced from one sample in a study of post-analysis software for immune sequencing data. For these receptors, no antigen is known. TCR beta libraries were prepared from cDNA with unique molecular identifiers. TCRdb processed the PCR reads anew with MiXCR; each CDR3 protein has one entry. The table lists 180,000 or so distinct CDR3 sequences, 29% of them singletons. Findings of the study overall: Relative to controls, patients had several TRBV segments at higher frequency, with TRBV5-6, TRBV5-1 and TRBV20-1 among these.

The sequenced material came from blood. The receptors were sampled from a girl aged 2-17 years with multiple sclerosis.

This clonotype turned up a few times. A much larger clonotype is one base distant, so this may be a read error. The rearrangement links TRBV2 to TRBJ2-5, with 8 bases that match TRBD2. The CDR3 is made up of 14 amino acids. The germline CDR1 and CDR2 sequences are SNHLY and FYNNEI. Unmatched junction bases numbered 10, after V lost 8 bases and J lost 5 bases. The CDR3, as DNA: TGTGCCAGCCCCTCAGCGGGAGTTGGTGAGACCCAGTACTTC. The encoded protein is CASPSAGVGETQYF.

V usage is TRBV5-1 and J usage is TRBJ2-3, with unresolved D. The CDR3 totals 16 residues. Germline CDR1 is SGHRS and CDR2 is YFSETQ. Trimming shortened V by 0 bases and J by 2 bases, and 13 bases separated the two germline ends. The DNA of the CDR3 is TGCGCCAGCAGCTTGGGAGGCCCAGCGACCACAGATACGCAGTATTTT. As protein: CASSLGGPATTDTQYF.

This clonotype has a handful of counts. The J gene is TRBJ1-1, the V gene TRBV5-1, with TRBD1 matching over 12 bases. The junction had 8 bases not matched to a gene; V was cut back by 3 bases and J by 5 bases. This CDR3 spans 16 amino acids. Looked up from germline, CDR1 is SGHRS and CDR2 is YFSETQ. The chain's CDR3 is CASSSTGTGGKTEAFF. CDR3 coding DNA: TGCGCCAGCAGCTCCACCGGGACAGGGGGCAAAACTGAAGCTTTCTTT.

J is TRBJ2-2 and V is TRBV5-1; D is ambiguous. The CDR3 is 15 residues long. Trimming stripped 4 bases from V and 5 bases from J, with 15 bases between. Looked up from germline, CDR1 is SGHRS and CDR2 is YFSETQ. This CDR3 reads CASSPRPSLTGELFF. The CDR3 DNA is TGCGCCAGCAGCCCCCGGCCTAGTTTGACCGGGGAGCTGTTTTTT.

Turning to this clonotype: This clone may be a read error of a much larger clone one base away. The chain employs TRBV28 and TRBJ2-7; tentative D call: TRBD1 (6 bases). CDR1 is MDHEN, CDR2 SYDVKM, per germline. The CDR3 extends over 15 amino acids. CDR3 sequence reads: CAGSLPGTQEYEQYF. CDR3 coding DNA: TGTGCCGGCAGCCTCCCAGGGACACAAGAATACGAGCAGTACTTC.

V usage is TRBV6-1 and J usage is TRBJ2-4; D is uncertain. The CDR3 totals 12 residues. Trimming cost V 1 base and J 6 bases, with 4 bases left between them. Germline V CDR1 and CDR2: MNHNS, SASEGT. DNA of the CDR3: TGTGCCAGCAGTGAAGAGGGAAACATTCAGTACTTC. It encodes CASSEEGNIQYF.

This chain connects TRBV6-6 to TRBJ1-1; 8 nucleotides align to TRBD1. There are 15 residues in the CDR3. J gave up 5 bases and V 2 bases, and 7 bases lay outside the gene matches. Germline-derived CDR1 and CDR2 are MNHNY and SVGAGI (reference sequence). The CDR3 spells CASSYPDRGGTEAFF. CDR3 bases: TGTGCCAGCAGTTACCCCGACAGGGGCGGGACTGAAGCTTTCTTT.

This rearrangement joins TRBV29-1 to TRBJ2-1, with D possibly being TRBD2 (7 bases). TRBJ2-7 matches the DNA end more closely, so the J call is doubtful. Germline lookup yields CDR1 SQVTM and CDR2 ANQGSEA. This CDR3 is built from 15 residues. DNA for the CDR3: TGCAGCGCCATAGGGGGGGGCAGCTCCTACAATGGGCAGTACTTC. Protein sequence: CSAIGGGSSYNGQYF.

In its sample, this clonotype was seen many times. This chain uses TRBV10-3 with TRBJ2-7; a possible D gene is TRBD2 (6 bases). CDR1 is ENHRY and CDR2 is SYGVKD in the germline V gene. Trimming stripped 8 bases from V and 4 bases from J, with 12 bases between. This CDR3 contains 12 residues. CDR3 in amino acids: CAIGRGRYEQYF. DNA of the CDR3: TGTGCCATCGGTCGGGGGAGGTACGAGCAGTACTTC.

This clonotype showed up many times. The rearrangement uses TRBV12-3 or TRBV12-4 and TRBJ2-6; D gene ambiguous. This CDR3 contains 19 residues. V was shortened by 5 bases and J by 4 bases, with 24 bases between the two germline ends. CDR3 coding DNA: TGTGCCAGCAGTCCGCTCAAGACGCCGACCGAGGCAGGGGCCAACGTCCTGACTTTC. This translates into CASSPLKTPTEAGANVLTF.

The chain links TRBV6-4 to TRBJ2-1, with TRBD2 matching over 7 bases. The CDR3 has 14 residues. The V gene's germline CDR1 is MRHNA and CDR2 SNTAGT. V lost 0 bases and J lost 8; bases outside the gene matches: 4. CDR3 amino acids: CASSDSAGADEQFF. The DNA of the CDR3 is TGTGCCAGCAGTGACTCGGCGGGAGCGGATGAGCAGTTCTTC.

The DNA for the CDR3 is TGTGCCAGCAGCAAAGCCAGGGTATCCGGGGAGCTGTTTTTT. This gives the protein CASSKARVSGELFF. The rearrangement joins TRBV6-5 to TRBJ2-2, with D possibly matching TRBD1 (5 bases). V was pared by 6 bases and J by 6 bases, with 14 bases between. This CDR3 region has 14 residues. Germline CDR1 reads MNHEY; CDR2 reads SVGAGI.

This clonotype was observed many times. This chain connects TRBV29-1 to TRBJ2-3, with 7 nucleotides matching TRBD2. CDR1 SQVTM and CDR2 ANQGSEA come from the germline V gene. Trimming took 7 bases from V and 4 from J; bases not matched to a gene: 8. This CDR3 region has 13 residues. The CDR3 sequence is CSAKRDWPDTQYF. The CDR3 bases are TGCAGCGCGAAGCGGGATTGGCCAGATACGCAGTATTTT.

This chain connects TRBV12-3 or TRBV12-4 to TRBJ1-1; possible D gene TRBD1, 5 bases. V was shortened by 8 bases and J by 3 bases, with 13 bases between the two germline ends. The CDR3 loop spans 13 amino acids. CDR3 sequence reads: CASAARGDTEAFF. CDR3 bases: TGTGCCAGCGCCGCGCGGGGGGACACTGAAGCTTTCTTT.

This clonotype has at least ten counts. The V call is TRBV7-9, the J call TRBJ2-7; tentatively, D is TRBD2 (6 bases). Trimming removed 6 bases at V and 11 bases at J, with 17 bases between. The CDR3 has 12 residues. Germline CDR1 reads SEHNR; CDR2 reads FQNEAQ (reference sequence). CDR3 loop: CASSSYTGAKYF. CDR3 nucleotides: TGTGCCAGCAGTTCATACACGGGAGCGAAGTACTTC.

A note on this clonotype: Given a much more abundant clone one base away, this may be a read error. V usage is TRBV15 and J usage is TRBJ1-2; weak D call: TRBD1 (5 bases). The CDR3 covers 16 residues. Germline V CDR1 and CDR2: LNHNV, YYDKDF (reference sequence). CDR3: CATSRGPQAAQAGDTF. The DNA of the CDR3 is TGTGCCACCAGCAGAGGCCCCCAGGCGGCACAGGCTGGCGACACCTTC.

This clonotype has at least ten counts. The chain recombines TRBV5-1 with TRBJ1-4; TRBD1 aligns across 7 bases. Germline CDR1 is SGHRS and CDR2 is YFSETQ. Losses at the gene ends were 3 bases for V and 3 bases for J; bases not matched to a gene: 2. The CDR3 spans 14 residues. The CDR3 sequence: CASSSGQSNEKLFF. The CDR3, as DNA: TGCGCCAGCAGCTCGGGACAGTCTAATGAAAAACTGTTTTTT.

This clonotype was recorded at least ten times. A read error may produce the germline difference seen at one junction end. The CDR3 DNA sequence: TGTGCTAGCAGCTTAGGGTCCAGGGGTAGCGCAGATACGCAGTATTTT. Protein product: CASSLGSRGSADTQYF. The chain has TRBV7-7 and TRBJ2-3; D is perhaps TRBD1 (6 bases). The CDR3 runs to 16 residues. Germline loops: CDR1 SSHAT, CDR2 FNYEAQ (reference sequence).

This clonotype occurred once. A much larger clone differs from this one at a single base, so this may be a read error. V is TRBV28 and J is TRBJ2-3; D call uncertain. V lost 5 bases to trimming and J lost 3 bases, with 12 bases between them. The germline V gene has CDR1 MDHEN and CDR2 SYDVKM. The CDR3 loop spans 14 amino acids. CDR3 in DNA: TGTGCCAGCAGTATCGGACGGATAACAGATACGCAGTATTTT. It codes for CASSIGRITDTQYF.

J is TRBJ2-5 and V is TRBV6-2 or TRBV6-3; a possible D gene is TRBD2 (5 bases). V was pared by 7 bases and J by 4 bases, with 25 bases between. CDR1 and CDR2 (germline): MNHEY, SVGEGT. The CDR3 covers 17 residues. The CDR3 DNA follows: TGTGCCAGCAATTCACTCCCTATCACGGCGGGTGGAGAGACCCAGTACTTC. Translated: CASNSLPITAGGETQYF.

Remarks on this clonotype: A much larger clone sits a single nucleotide away, making a read error possible. The chain joins TRBV20-1 to TRBJ2-7; the D call may be TRBD1 or TRBD2 (5 bases each). The J call may be faulty, since TRBJ2-5 better matches the DNA end. Germline V CDR1 and CDR2: DFQATT, SNEGSKA (reference sequence). The CDR3 runs 13 residues. The CDR3 nucleotides read TGCAGCCAACAGGAGGCGTTCGGAGAGACCCAGTACTTC. Protein sequence: CSQQEAFGETQYF.

The chain combines TRBV5-1 with TRBJ2-2, with TRBD2 as a possible D gene (6 bases). V was shortened by 6 bases and J by 0 bases, with 12 bases between the two germline ends. CDR1 is SGHRS and CDR2 is YFSETQ in the germline V gene. The CDR3 loop spans 15 amino acids. In nucleotides, the CDR3 is TGCGCCAGCACGGGCAGGACTACGAACACCGGGGAGCTGTTTTTT. This gives the protein CASTGRTTNTGELFF.

This clonotype showed up just a few times. This rearrangement joins TRBV20-1 to TRBJ1-1; tentatively, D is TRBD1 (5 bases). Germline V gene lookup returns CDR1 DFQATT and CDR2 SNEGSKA (reference sequence). Between the trimmed V and J ends, which lost 6 bases and 0 bases, there was a span of 17 bases. The CDR3 runs to 15 residues. As DNA, the CDR3 is TGCAGTGCCCCAGGCGGGGACCTAATGAACACTGAAGCTTTCTTT. Translation gives CSAPGGDLMNTEAFF.

The V and J genes are TRBV18 and TRBJ2-5, with D perhaps TRBD1 (6 bases). Looked up from germline, CDR1 is KGHSH and CDR2 is LQKENI. This CDR3 has 16 residues. Trimming left V 1 base short and J 6 bases short, with 18 bases between. The CDR3: CASSPRGDRRLKTQYF. The CDR3 nucleotides are TGTGCCAGCTCACCACGGGGTGACAGGAGATTGAAGACCCAGTACTTC.

This clonotype was observed a handful of times. This chain joins TRBV4-1 and TRBJ1-1; D might be TRBD1 (5 bases). There are 17 residues in the CDR3. Trimming took 4 bases from V and 3 from J, leaving 21 bases between them. Germline V CDR1 and CDR2: MGHRA, YSYEKL. As DNA, the CDR3 is TGCGCCAGCAGCCGAGTAGCAGGGCGCCATAAGGACACTGAAGCTTTCTTT. Its translation is CASSRVAGRHKDTEAFF.

The chain recombines TRBV25-1 with TRBJ2-1, with 12 nucleotides matching TRBD1. Germline trimming cut 3 bases from V and 6 bases from J; bases unmatched to any gene: 15. Germline V gene sequence: CDR1 MGHDK, CDR2 SYGVNS. There are 19 residues in the CDR3. For the CDR3, the DNA is TGTGCCAGCAGTGACTTTTTTGGGGGGTTGGGACAGGGGGCCAATGAGCAGTTCTTC. It codes for CASSDFFGGLGQGANEQFF.

In its sample, this clonotype was seen many times. The CDR3 DNA reads TGTGCCAGCAGTACCCGGACAGGGCTGGAGACCCAGTACTTC. Translation gives CASSTRTGLETQYF. The chain has TRBV28 and TRBJ2-5; 8 nucleotides match TRBD1. Germline V gene sequence: CDR1 MDHEN, CDR2 SYDVKM. This CDR3 comprises 14 residues. V shed 5 bases and J 5 bases; nucleotides not matched to a gene: 7. The whole variable domain, filled in from reference TRBV28 and TRBJ2-5, reads DVKVTQSSRYLVKRTGEKVFLECVQDMDHENMFWYRQDPGLGLRLIYFSYDVKMKEKGDIPEGYSVSREKKERFSLILESASTNQTSMYLCASSTRTGLETQYFGPGTRLLVL.